The 5 T cell receptor beta chains presented below share a single source sample, sequenced in a study of identical twins. MiXCR, run by TCRdb on the 5' RACE reads, gives a single entry per CDR3 protein. Counted here are about 470,000 distinct CDR3 sequences, 24% occurring once; the ten biggest clones make up approximately 2.9%. These same records also appear under a second study, on T cells expressing NK-cell markers.

The sample consisted of CD4+ T cells sorted from blood. These receptors all stem from a woman between 18 and 30 years old in good health.

The chain is built from TRBV9 and TRBJ2-2; no definite D call. Trimming stripped 4 bases from V and 0 bases from J, with 7 bases between. Germline CDR1 reads SGDLS; CDR2 reads YYNGEE. The CDR3 contains 14 residues. Here the CDR3 reads CASSSASNTGELFF. In nucleotides, the CDR3 is TGTGCCAGCAGCTCAGCTTCGAACACCGGGGAGCTGTTTTTT.

V and J are TRBV7-2 and TRBJ2-7; D not certain. This CDR3 spans 15 amino acids. The germline V gene has CDR1 SGHTA and CDR2 FQGNSA. The ends were cut back, 1 base at V and 6 bases at J, with 16 bases in the middle. DNA of the CDR3: TGTGCCAGCAGCTTAGACGAGGTCGGAGTTCGCGAGCAGTACTTC. Its protein product is CASSLDEVGVREQYF.

The chain recombines TRBV27 with TRBJ2-1, with TRBD2 identical over 8 bases. Looked up from germline, CDR1 is MNHEY and CDR2 is SMNVEV (reference sequence). V shed 4 bases and J 4 bases; nucleotides not matched to a gene: 9. The CDR3 loop spans 16 amino acids. The CDR3 nucleotides are TGTGCCAGCAGTTCTTTTTCGCGGGAGGTGTACAATGAGCAGTTCTTC. It yields the protein CASSSFSREVYNEQFF.

This sequence joins TRBV11-3 and TRBJ2-1, with 8 bases that match TRBD2. This CDR3 has 18 residues. V was clipped by 7 bases and J by 0 bases; unmatched bases: 14. Germline assignment: CDR1 SGHNT and CDR2 YENEEA. The CDR3 is CASTLWVAGGFSYNEQFF. Here the CDR3 DNA reads TGTGCCAGCACCCTATGGGTGGCGGGGGGATTCTCCTACAATGAGCAGTTCTTC.

The chain uses TRBV7-2 and TRBJ2-7; D is possibly TRBD2 (6 bases). The CDR3 covers 15 residues. V lost 2 bases to trimming and J lost 6 bases, with 17 bases between them. Germline V lookup: CDR1 SGHTA, CDR2 FQGNSA. DNA of the CDR3: TGTGCCAGCAGCTTATTTGTGTCGGGAGATGGCGAGCAGTACTTC. Protein: CASSLFVSGDGEQYF.